Shown below are 21 T cell receptor beta chains from a single sample sequenced in a study of kidney transplant recipient with SARS-CoV-2 infection. One entry per CDR3 protein, called by TCRdb with MiXCR from the reads. The sample has 200,000 to 300,000 distinct CDR3 sequences; roughly 26% are singletons. The sequencing used a blood sample, collected at baseline and on day 111 from a kidney transplant recipient. Receptor source: a young adult male patient who had COVID-19 and was a kidney transplant recipient. Some T cells here may be from the graft donor.

This clonotype was picked up many times. This rearrangement joins TRBV6-1 to TRBJ1-2; no clear D. CDR1 is MNHNS, CDR2 SASEGT, per germline. Trimming removed 3 bases at V and 4 bases at J, with 21 bases between. CDR3 size: 17 residues. The CDR3 is CASSEQEECRKTYGYTF. CDR3 bases: TGTGCCAGCAGTGAGCAGGAGGAATGTAGAAAGACCTATGGCTACACCTTC.

The chain joins TRBV18 to TRBJ2-3; possibly TRBD2 for D (6 bases). Looked up from germline, CDR1 is KGHSH and CDR2 is LQKENI. Between the trimmed V and J ends, which lost 4 bases and 6 bases, there was a span of 17 bases. This CDR3 is built from 15 residues. This CDR3 is CASSRVGTAWDTQYF. In DNA form, the CDR3 reads TGTGCCAGCTCACGGGTTGGGACTGCCTGGGATACGCAGTATTTT.

This clonotype came up many times. J is TRBJ1-2 and V is TRBV6-5; no firm D call. Germline loops: CDR1 MNHEY, CDR2 SVGAGI. The CDR3 runs to 17 residues. The V end was cut by 5 bases, the J end by 4 bases, with 23 bases between. CDR3 loop: CASSPHPGGRKTYGYTF. The DNA of the CDR3 is TGTGCCAGCAGTCCTCATCCAGGTGGGAGAAAGACCTATGGCTACACCTTC.

This clonotype was counted at least ten times. The chain recombines TRBV6-2 or TRBV6-3 with TRBJ1-2; no clear D gene. The CDR3 extends over 17 amino acids. Trimming removed 5 bases from V and 4 bases from J, with 23 bases in between. From germline, CDR1 is MNHEY and CDR2 SVGEGT. The CDR3 region has the DNA TGTGCCAGCAGTAGGGCGATCTGCATCGGAAAGACCTATGGCTACACCTTC. Its translation: CASSRAICIGKTYGYTF.

This clonotype occurred many times. The chain recombines TRBV18 with TRBJ2-1; D ambiguous. V lost 3 bases to trimming and J lost 5 bases, with 8 bases between them. The germline CDR1 and CDR2 sequences are KGHSH and LQKENI. The CDR3 contains 13 residues. The CDR3 nucleotides read TGTGCCAGCTCACCCGCCCAAAACAATGAGCAGTTCTTC. It codes for CASSPAQNNEQFF. Supplemented by reference TRBV18 and TRBJ2-1, the full variable domain reads NAGVMQNPRHLVRRRGQEARLRCSPMKGHSHVYWYRQLPEEGLKFMVYLQKENIIDESGMPKERFSAEFPKEGPSILRIQQVVRGDSAAYFCASSPAQNNEQFFGPGTRLTVL.

Regarding this clonotype: A read error may be the cause here, since a much bigger clone is one base away. J is TRBJ1-5 and V is TRBV4-1, with a weak D call TRBD1 (5 bases). Germline values: CDR1 MGHRA, CDR2 YSYEKL. The CDR3 consists of 13 residues. This CDR3 reads CANSQDSTEYRHF. The CDR3 DNA is TGCGCCAACAGCCAAGACTCGACAGAGTATCGGCATTTT.

This clonotype came up many times. This chain links TRBV18 with TRBJ2-6; D gene uncertain. Trimming took 8 bases from V and 1 from J, leaving 12 bases between them. CDR1 is KGHSH, CDR2 LQKENI, per germline. The CDR3 sequence is 15 residues long. The CDR3: CASSPGASGANVLTF. CDR3 in DNA: TGTGCCAGCAGCCCCGGCGCTTCTGGGGCCAACGTCCTGACTTTC.

This clonotype occurred many times. The chain couples TRBV2 to TRBJ2-7, with unresolved D. The ends were cut back, 5 bases at V and 0 bases at J, with 17 bases in the middle. The CDR3 has 16 amino acids. Germline V gene lookup returns CDR1 SNHLY and CDR2 FYNNEI. The CDR3 DNA reads as TGTGCCAGCAGTCCGGGCTTCTCTATTAGCTCCTACGAGCAGTACTTC. The encoded protein is CASSPGFSISSYEQYF.

A word on this clonotype: With a much larger clone just one base away, this may be a read error. Here the CDR3 DNA reads TGTGCCAGCAGCCAAAGCACCTCCTCTGGAAACACCATATATTTT. It specifies CASSQSTSSGNTIYF. V usage is TRBV4-2 and J usage is TRBJ1-3, with no clear D. The germline V and J ends were trimmed by 2 bases and 0 bases, with 8 bases remaining between them. CDR3 length: 15 amino acids. The germline V gene has CDR1 LGHNA and CDR2 YNFKEQ.

This clonotype was picked up many times. The rearrangement uses TRBV5-1 and TRBJ1-2; the match to TRBD1 covers 12 bases. Germline V lookup: CDR1 SGHRS, CDR2 YFSETQ. There are 14 residues in the CDR3. V lost 4 bases to trimming and J lost 8 bases; unmatched junction nucleotides: 6. CDR3 residues: CASSQGQGAWGYTF. DNA for the CDR3: TGCGCCAGCAGCCAGGGACAGGGGGCGTGGGGCTACACCTTC.

Of note for this clonotype: A much more abundant neighbour one base away suggests this may be a read error. This chain joins TRBV6-5 and TRBJ1-5; 7 bases fit TRBD1. CDR3 length: 17 amino acids. CDR1 MNHEY and CDR2 SVGAGI come from the germline V gene. After removal of 5 bases from V and 6 bases from J, the junction contained 16 bases not matched to a gene. CDR3 sequence: CASSTVHRDSPPQPQHF. The CDR3 DNA sequence: TGTGCCAGCAGTACAGTCCACCGGGACAGCCCTCCTCAGCCCCAGCATTTT.

V is TRBV6-1 and J is TRBJ1-2; TRBD1 is a possible D gene (5 bases). Germline values: CDR1 MNHNS, CDR2 SASEGT. The V end was cut by 3 bases, the J end by 4 bases, with 21 bases between. The CDR3 has 17 amino acids. CDR3 residues: CASSDELGGGKAYGYTF. The CDR3, as DNA: TGTGCCAGCAGTGATGAACTAGGTGGGGGAAAGGCCTATGGCTACACCTTC.

This clonotype showed up many times. The chain has TRBV19 and TRBJ1-2; the D is unclear. CDR1 and CDR2 from the germline V gene are LNHDA and SQIVND (reference sequence). V was trimmed by 3 bases and J by 4 bases, leaving 21 bases between them. The CDR3 is made up of 17 amino acids. The CDR3 DNA reads TGTGCCAGTAGTATGTGGACGACAAATCGAAAGACCTATGGCTACACCTTC. Translating gives CASSMWTTNRKTYGYTF.

This clonotype was counted at least ten times. The chain carries TRBV27 and TRBJ1-1; the D gene is possibly TRBD1 (5 bases). V lost 2 bases, J lost 4 bases, and 11 bases lay in between. Germline assignment: CDR1 MNHEY and CDR2 SMNVEV (reference sequence). This CDR3 has 14 amino acids. The CDR3: CASSLIGDRTEAFF. The CDR3 DNA follows: TGTGCCAGCAGTTTAATCGGGGACCGCACTGAAGCTTTCTTT.

The chain combines TRBV28 with TRBJ1-1, with 8 bases that match TRBD1. CDR1 is MDHEN, CDR2 SYDVKM, per germline. V shed 4 bases, J shed 7 bases, and the junction held 5 bases outside the gene matches. The CDR3 runs 13 residues. The CDR3 sequence: CASSWDRPVEAFF. CDR3 in DNA: TGTGCCAGCAGTTGGGACAGGCCTGTTGAAGCTTTCTTT.

In regard to this clonotype: A read error is possible here, since a much larger clone lies one base away. The chain combines TRBV28 with TRBJ2-5, with 8 bases aligning to TRBD2. The germline gives CDR1 MDHEN, CDR2 SYDVKM. The V gene end was trimmed by 6 bases and the J gene end by 11 bases; junction bases not matched to a gene: 17. The CDR3 is 15 amino acids. The CDR3 region has the DNA TGTGCCAGCAGCCTGGCGGGGACTAGTCTCTACGGGCAGTACTTC. Its translation: CASSLAGTSLYGQYF.

Comments on this clonotype: The junction shows a germline mismatch at one end, possibly a read error. This chain links TRBV7-2 with TRBJ1-2, with TRBD1 matching 10 bases. The CDR3 runs to 16 residues. CDR1 and CDR2 from the germline V gene are SGHTA and FQGNSA. CDR3 nucleotides: TGTGCCAGCAGCCCACCCCCGACAGGGGGCCGGTATGGCTGCACCTTC. The encoded protein is CASSPPPTGGRYGCTF.

The sample holds many counts of this clonotype. This rearrangement joins TRBV29-1 to TRBJ2-1; D is ambiguous. The CDR3 covers 15 residues. Germline values: CDR1 SQVTM, CDR2 ANQGSEA. Trimming removed 2 bases at V and 7 bases at J, with 18 bases between. The CDR3 loop reads CSVEPPVGWANEQFF. The CDR3 DNA reads TGCAGCGTTGAACCTCCCGTAGGGTGGGCGAATGAGCAGTTCTTC.

This clonotype was found a few times. The genes are TRBV7-6 and TRBJ1-2; D gene ambiguous. The V gene lost 5 bases and the J gene lost 4 bases, with 23 bases spanning the gap. This CDR3 is built from 17 residues. Germline V CDR1 and CDR2: SGHVS, FNYEAQ. In DNA, the CDR3 is TGTGCCAGCAGCGATAACAATGAATCTCGAAAGACCTATGGCTACACCTTC. Protein: CASSDNNESRKTYGYTF.

A note on this clonotype: A read error may be the cause here, since a much bigger clone is one base away. The chain recombines TRBV7-3 with TRBJ1-1; 7 bases line up with TRBD1. The germline V gene encodes CDR1 SGHTA and CDR2 FQGTGA. This CDR3 region has 13 residues. Here the CDR3 DNA reads TGTGCCAGCAGCACCGACAGGGACACTGAAGCTCTCTTT. Protein product: CASSTDRDTEALF.

This clonotype was observed at least ten times. The chain is built from TRBV10-2 and TRBJ1-2, with unresolved D. V dropped 5 bases and J dropped 4 bases, with 23 bases sitting between them. CDR3 size: 17 residues. Germline assignment: CDR1 WSHSY and CDR2 SAAADI. This CDR3 is CASSLSVTSRKTYGYTF. Here the CDR3 DNA reads TGCGCCAGCAGTCTTTCGGTCACTTCTAGAAAGACCTATGGCTACACCTTC.